Ten or more counts support the clone carrying this TCR beta chain. Its antigen is not identified. V shed 6 bases, J shed 6 bases, and the junction held 9 bases outside the gene matches. This CDR3 region has 14 residues. CDR1 and CDR2 from the germline V gene are DFQATT and SNEGSKA (reference sequence). These data originate in a study of blood T cells in healthy people across ages. Study outcomes and limitations: With age, beta diversity per million T cells declined roughly linearly, significantly by 40. Using unsorted PBMCs precluded a conclusive naive versus antigen-experienced comparison.

With a J-beta primer mix and a sample-barcoded 5' primer, a second PCR ran about 7 to 12 cycles. Each CDR3 protein gets one entry after TCRdb re-called the 5' RACE reads with MiXCR. The sample comprises fewer than 800,000 distinct CDR3 sequences, 20% to 25% of which are singletons, and approximately 3.6% rests with the top ten. The J gene is TRBJ2-5, the V gene TRBV20-1; TRBD2 agrees at 11 bases. Sequenced material: blood. This clonotype originated in a man between 65 and 85 years old in good health. CDR3 bases: TGCAGTGCCCCTCCCATAGCGGGAGGGAAGACCCAGTACTTC. Amino acid sequence: CSAPPIAGGKTQYF.